These T cell receptor beta chains were read from a single sample in a study of T cells in localized non-small cell lung cancer. TCRdb keeps only in-frame clones here, not all; method: immunoSEQ multiplex PCR. The repertoire consists of roughly 18,000 clones, with around 86% occurring once and the leading ten covering 25%. The material was peripheral blood, obtained before any cancer treatment. The receptors derive from an older female donor with stage I lung adenocarcinoma. CDR3s include the opening cysteine and the closing phenylalanine or tryptophan. D genes are given only for firm matches. Size values are once, few and many counts, or a class for expanded clones, and some rows have none.

D	V	J	size	length	DNA	CDR3
.	TRBV7-9	TRBJ2-7	.	12	TGTGCCAGCGCCCGAGGGGGGGCCGAGCAGTACTTC	CASARGGAEQYF
.	TRBV9	TRBJ1-3	.	16	TGTGCCAGCAGCGAGTCCCCTGACATCTCTGGAAACACCATATATTTT	CASSESPDISGNTIYF
TRBD1	TRBV5-5	TRBJ1-2	few	15	TGTGCCAGCAGCTTGGCCCGGCGGGACAGCTATGGCTACACCTTC	CASSLARRDSYGYTF
TRBD1	TRBV7-9	TRBJ2-7	.	14	TGTGCCAGCAGCACAGGACAGGGAACCTACGAGCAGTACTTC	CASSTGQGTYEQYF
TRBD1	TRBV11-2	TRBJ1-1	.	17	TGTGCCAGCAGCCTAATAGCCGGGACAGGAGCGAACACTGAAGCTTTCTTT	CASSLIAGTGANTEAFF
.	TRBV11-3	TRBJ1-1	.	14	TGTGCCAGCAGCTTTTCAGGAGTGAACACTGAAGCTTTCTTT	CASSFSGVNTEAFF
.	TRBV9	TRBJ1-3	.	15	TGTGCCAGCAGCCTTAGGGAGTGGGCTGGAAACACCATATATTTT	CASSLREWAGNTIYF
.	TRBV5-1	TRBJ2-3	once	15	TGCGCCAGCAGCTTGGCTCGGGGGGCAGGGGATACGCAGTATTTT	CASSLARGAGDTQYF
.	TRBV7-9	TRBJ1-2	.	13	TGTGCCAGCAGCTTACAGGGCCAAGCTGGCTACACCTTC	CASSLQGQAGYTF
.	TRBV6-1	TRBJ1-5	.	15	TGTGCCAGCAGTGAAAATTCGGGGAATCGACGGCCCCAGCATTTT	CASSENSGNRRPQHF
.	TRBV5-6	TRBJ2-3	.	12	TGTGCCAGCAGTCCCGGATCTTCAACGCAGTATTTT	CASSPGSSTQYF
TRBD1	TRBV30	TRBJ1-1	.	14	TGTGCCTGGGTTGGGACAGGGGAGAACACTGAAGCTTTCTTT	CAWVGTGENTEAFF
.	TRBV7-9	TRBJ2-5	.	12	TGTGCCAGCAGCGGGCTACAAGAGACCCAGTACTTC	CASSGLQETQYF
.	TRBV18	TRBJ1-2	.	16	TGTGCCAGCTCACCACGGGCTGCAGTTACTAACTATGGCTACACCTTC	CASSPRAAVTNYGYTF
TRBD1	TRBV11-2	TRBJ1-2	.	18	TGTGCCAGCAGCTCTCTACGCGGGACAGCCTATACTAACTATGGCTACACCTTC	CASSSLRGTAYTNYGYTF
TRBD1	TRBV19	TRBJ1-2	medium-sized	16	TGTGCCAGTAGGCGAAGTCACAGGGGGCAGAACTATGGCTACACCTTC	CASRRSHRGQNYGYTF
.	TRBV20-1	TRBJ2-7	.	10	TGCAGTGCTACAGACTACGAGCAGTACTTC	CSATDYEQYF
TRBD2	TRBV2	TRBJ2-3	.	17	TGTGCCAGCAGTGAAGCGCTTATGGGACTAGCGACAGATACGCAGTATTTT	CASSEALMGLATDTQYF
.	TRBV18	TRBJ1-1	.	16	TGTGCCAGCTCACCAGGTGGAGGGGCGCAGAGCACTGAAGCTTTCTTT	CASSPGGGAQSTEAFF
.	TRBV9	TRBJ2-1	.	16	TGTGCCAGCAGCGTAGGTTTGGACGGCTCCTACAATGAGCAGTTCTTC	CASSVGLDGSYNEQFF
.	TRBV18	TRBJ1-5	once	13	TGTGCCAGCTCACCATCCGAGGAACAGCCCCAGCATTTT	CASSPSEEQPQHF
.	TRBV5-6	TRBJ1-6	.	14	TGTGCCAGCAGCTTGGGCCAGAATAATTCACCCCTCCACTTT	CASSLGQNNSPLHF
.	TRBV30	TRBJ1-1	.	14	TGTGCCTGGAGTGTTATTTGGGGGAGCACTGAAGCTTTCTTT	CAWSVIWGSTEAFF
TRBD1	TRBV5-1	TRBJ2-5	.	13	TGCGCCAGCTGGGGACAGTCGTGGGAGACCCAGTACTTC	CASWGQSWETQYF
TRBD1	TRBV10-3	TRBJ1-2	once	14	TGTGCCATCAGCGGGGGACAGGGAAGAAACGGCTACACCTTC	CAISGGQGRNGYTF
.	TRBV19	TRBJ1-5	.	12	TGTGCCAGTACCCGACAGAATCAGCCCCAGCATTTT	CASTRQNQPQHF
.	TRBV4-2	TRBJ1-6	.	15	TGTGCCAGCAGCCAAGAGGAACAGAGTAATTCACCCCTCCACTTT	CASSQEEQSNSPLHF
.	TRBV7-9	TRBJ2-7	.	14	TGTGCCAGCAGCTTAACCGGGGACCCCTACGAGCAGTACTTC	CASSLTGDPYEQYF
.	TRBV9	TRBJ1-1	.	13	TGTGCCAGCAGCGTAGTTCCTAACACTGAAGCTTTCTTT	CASSVVPNTEAFF
.	TRBV4-1	TRBJ2-6	few	15	TGCGCCAGCAGCCCTATAGGCTCTGGGGCCAACGTCCTGACTTTC	CASSPIGSGANVLTF
.	TRBV5-1	TRBJ1-1	once	15	TGCGCCAGCAGCTTGGCCGCGCAGTTGAATACTGAAGCTTTCTTT	CASSLAAQLNTEAFF
TRBD2	TRBV6-6	TRBJ2-2	.	15	TGTGCCAGTAGGGGGACTAGCCCTGGCACCGGGGAGCTGTTTTTT	CASRGTSPGTGELFF
.	TRBV16	TRBJ1-2	.	13	TGTGCCAGCAGCCACAGGGGTGGGACTGGCTACACCTTC	CASSHRGGTGYTF
TRBD1	TRBV4-2	TRBJ1-2	.	15	TGTGCCAGCAGCCCAGGGACAGGGGATCACTATGGCTACACCTTC	CASSPGTGDHYGYTF
.	TRBV5-4	TRBJ1-1	.	14	TGTGCCAGCAGCCGGGCAGGTATGAACACTGAAGCTTTCTTT	CASSRAGMNTEAFF
TRBD2	TRBV7-2	TRBJ2-7	.	14	TGTGCCAGCAGCTTTGGGGGGGGTTCCTACGAGCAGTACTTC	CASSFGGGSYEQYF
.	TRBV5-1	TRBJ1-5	.	14	TGCGCCAGCAGCCCCGGGACTCTGGGGTGGCCCCAGCATTTT	CASSPGTLGWPQHF
TRBD1	TRBV19	TRBJ1-2	.	14	TGTGCCAGTCTTTTTCGGGACAGTAACTATGGCTACACCTTC	CASLFRDSNYGYTF
TRBD1	TRBV5-1	TRBJ2-5	.	17	TGCGCCAGCACCCCCGTACCGGGACAGATACCACAAGAGACCCAGTACTTC	CASTPVPGQIPQETQYF
TRBD1	TRBV7-9	TRBJ2-7	.	16	TGTGCCAGCAGCGAGAGACAGGGGGGAAGCTCCTACGAGCAGTACTTC	CASSERQGGSSYEQYF